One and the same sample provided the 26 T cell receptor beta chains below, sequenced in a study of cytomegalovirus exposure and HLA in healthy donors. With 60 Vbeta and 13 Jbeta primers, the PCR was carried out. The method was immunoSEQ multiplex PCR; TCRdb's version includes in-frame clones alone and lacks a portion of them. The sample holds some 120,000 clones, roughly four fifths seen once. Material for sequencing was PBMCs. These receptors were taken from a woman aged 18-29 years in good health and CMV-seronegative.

The CDR3 reads CASRSGGAHWALHF. CDR3 nucleotide sequence: TGTGCCAGCAGAAGCGGGGGGGCCCATTGGGCCCTCCACTTT. The chain couples TRBV11-2 to TRBJ1-6; weak D call: TRBD1 (6 bases). This CDR3 has 14 amino acids. Trimming removed 6 bases from V and 14 bases from J, with 20 bases in between. The germline V gene encodes CDR1 SGHAT and CDR2 FQNNGV.

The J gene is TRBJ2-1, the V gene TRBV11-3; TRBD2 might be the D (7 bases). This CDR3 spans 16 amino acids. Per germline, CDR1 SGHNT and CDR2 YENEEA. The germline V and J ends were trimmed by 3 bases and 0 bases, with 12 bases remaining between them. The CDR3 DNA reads TGTGCCAGCAGCTTGAGGGGGGGGCCCTCCTACAATGAGCAGTTCTTC. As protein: CASSLRGGPSYNEQFF.

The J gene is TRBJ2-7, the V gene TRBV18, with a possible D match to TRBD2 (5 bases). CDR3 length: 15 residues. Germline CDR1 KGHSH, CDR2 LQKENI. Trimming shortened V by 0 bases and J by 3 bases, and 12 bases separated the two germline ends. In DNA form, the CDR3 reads TGTGCCAGCTCACCACCGCAGGATGCGGGCTACGAGCAGTACTTC. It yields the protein CASSPPQDAGYEQYF. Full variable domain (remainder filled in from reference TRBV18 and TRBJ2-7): NAGVMQNPRHLVRRRGQEARLRCSPMKGHSHVYWYRQLPEEGLKFMVYLQKENIIDESGMPKERFSAEFPKEGPSILRIQQVVRGDSAAYFCASSPPQDAGYEQYFGPGTRLTVT.

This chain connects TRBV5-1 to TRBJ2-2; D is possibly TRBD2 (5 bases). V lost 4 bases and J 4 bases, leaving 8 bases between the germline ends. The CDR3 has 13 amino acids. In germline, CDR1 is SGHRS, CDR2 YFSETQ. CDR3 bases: TGCGCCAGCAGCGTGGACTCCACCGGGGAGCTGTTTTTT. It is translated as CASSVDSTGELFF.

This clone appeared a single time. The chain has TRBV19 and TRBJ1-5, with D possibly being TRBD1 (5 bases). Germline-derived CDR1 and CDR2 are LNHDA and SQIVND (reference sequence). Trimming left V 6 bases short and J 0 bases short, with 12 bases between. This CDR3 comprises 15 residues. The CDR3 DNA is TGTGCCAGTAGAGGGGAGGAATATAGCAATCAGCCCCAGCATTTT. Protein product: CASRGEEYSNQPQHF.

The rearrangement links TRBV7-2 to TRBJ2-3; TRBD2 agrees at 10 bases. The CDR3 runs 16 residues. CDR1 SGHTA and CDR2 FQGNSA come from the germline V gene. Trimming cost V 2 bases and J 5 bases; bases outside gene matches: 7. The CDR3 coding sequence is TGTGCCAGCAGCTTAAAAGCGGGAGGGCCGCAAGATACGCAGTATTTT. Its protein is CASSLKAGGPQDTQYF.

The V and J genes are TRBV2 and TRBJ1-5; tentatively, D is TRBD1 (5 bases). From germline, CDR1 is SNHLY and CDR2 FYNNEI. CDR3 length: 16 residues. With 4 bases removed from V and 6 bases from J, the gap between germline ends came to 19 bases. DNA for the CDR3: TGTGCCAGCAGTGTTGAGAGTGTATGGGGGGGTCAGCCCCAGCATTTT. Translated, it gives CASSVESVWGGQPQHF.

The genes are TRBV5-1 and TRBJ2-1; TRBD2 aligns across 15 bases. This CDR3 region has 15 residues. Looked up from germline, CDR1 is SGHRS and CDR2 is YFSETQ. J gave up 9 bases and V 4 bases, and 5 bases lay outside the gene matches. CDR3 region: CASSLGLAGGGEQFF. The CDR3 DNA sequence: TGCGCCAGCAGCCTAGGACTAGCGGGAGGGGGTGAGCAGTTCTTC. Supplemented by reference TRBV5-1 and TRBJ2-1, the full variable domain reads KAGVTQTPRYLIKTRGQQVTLSCSPISGHRSVSWYQQTPGQGLQFLFEYFSETQRNKGNFPGRFSGRQFSNSRSEMNVSTLELGDSALYLCASSLGLAGGGEQFFGPGTRLTVL.

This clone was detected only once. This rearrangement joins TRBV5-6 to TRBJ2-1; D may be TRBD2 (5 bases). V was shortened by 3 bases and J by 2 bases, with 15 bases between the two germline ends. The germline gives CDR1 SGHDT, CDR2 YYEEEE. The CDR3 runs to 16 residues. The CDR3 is CASSSPGAETYNEQFF. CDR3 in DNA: TGTGCCAGCAGCTCCCCAGGAGCGGAAACCTACAATGAGCAGTTCTTC.

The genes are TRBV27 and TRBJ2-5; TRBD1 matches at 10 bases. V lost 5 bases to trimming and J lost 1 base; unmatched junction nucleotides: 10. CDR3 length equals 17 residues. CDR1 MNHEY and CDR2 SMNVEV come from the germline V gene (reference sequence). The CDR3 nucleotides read TGTGCCAGCAGTCGTTGGCCACGGGACAGGGGCCAAGAGACCCAGTACTTC. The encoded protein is CASSRWPRDRGQETQYF.

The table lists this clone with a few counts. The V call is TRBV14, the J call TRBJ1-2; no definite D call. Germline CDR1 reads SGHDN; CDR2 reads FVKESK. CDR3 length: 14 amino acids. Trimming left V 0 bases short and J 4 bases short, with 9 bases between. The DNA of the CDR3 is TGTGCCAGCAGCCAAGATAGAGGGTCCTATGGCTACACCTTC. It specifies CASSQDRGSYGYTF.

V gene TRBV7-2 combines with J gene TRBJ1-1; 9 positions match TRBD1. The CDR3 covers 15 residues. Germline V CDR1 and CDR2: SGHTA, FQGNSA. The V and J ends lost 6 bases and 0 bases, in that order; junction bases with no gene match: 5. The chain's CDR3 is CASRLQGAMNTEAFF. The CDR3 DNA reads TGTGCCAGCAGGCTACAGGGGGCGATGAACACTGAAGCTTTCTTT.

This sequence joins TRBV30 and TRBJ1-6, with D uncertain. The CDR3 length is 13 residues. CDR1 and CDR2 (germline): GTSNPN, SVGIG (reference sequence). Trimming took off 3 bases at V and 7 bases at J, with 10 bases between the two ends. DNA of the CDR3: TGTGCCTGGAGAGAGGGCCTGAATTCACCCCTCCACTTT. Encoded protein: CAWREGLNSPLHF. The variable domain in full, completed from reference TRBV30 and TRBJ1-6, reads SQTIHQWPATLVQPVGSPLSLECTVEGTSNPNLYWYRQAAGRGLQLLFYSVGIGQISSEVPQNLSASRPQDRQFILSSKKLLLSDSGFYLCAWREGLNSPLHFGNGTRLTVT.

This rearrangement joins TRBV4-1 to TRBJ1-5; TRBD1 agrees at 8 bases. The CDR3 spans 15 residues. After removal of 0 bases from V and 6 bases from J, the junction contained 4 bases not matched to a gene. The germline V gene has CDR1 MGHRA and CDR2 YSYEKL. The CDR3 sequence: CASSQDGTGSQPQHF. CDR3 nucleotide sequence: TGCGCCAGCAGCCAAGACGGGACAGGCAGTCAGCCCCAGCATTTT.

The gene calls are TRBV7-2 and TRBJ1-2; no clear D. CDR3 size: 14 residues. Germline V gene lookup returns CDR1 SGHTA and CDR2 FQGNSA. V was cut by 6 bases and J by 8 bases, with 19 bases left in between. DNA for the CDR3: TGTGCCAGCAGACCCCAGGAGGGAATCGGGGGCTACACCTTC. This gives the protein CASRPQEGIGGYTF.

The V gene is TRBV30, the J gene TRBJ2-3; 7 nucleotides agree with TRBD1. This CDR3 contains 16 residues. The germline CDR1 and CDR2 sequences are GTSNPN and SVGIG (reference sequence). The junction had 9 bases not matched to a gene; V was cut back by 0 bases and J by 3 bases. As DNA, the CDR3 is TGTGCCTGGAGTGTCGGATGGGACAGTCTTACAGATACGCAGTATTTT. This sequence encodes CAWSVGWDSLTDTQYF.

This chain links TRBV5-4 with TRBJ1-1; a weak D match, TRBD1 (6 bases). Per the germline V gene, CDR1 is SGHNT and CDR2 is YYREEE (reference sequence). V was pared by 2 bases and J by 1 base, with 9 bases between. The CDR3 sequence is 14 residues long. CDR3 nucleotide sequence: TGTGCCAGCAGCTTCGGACAGCCGAACACTGAAGCTTTCTTT. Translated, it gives CASSFGQPNTEAFF.

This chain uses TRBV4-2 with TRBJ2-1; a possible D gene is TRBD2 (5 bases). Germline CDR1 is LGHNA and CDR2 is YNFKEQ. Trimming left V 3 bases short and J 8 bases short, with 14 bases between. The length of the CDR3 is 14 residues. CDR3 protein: CASSHITRVHEQFF. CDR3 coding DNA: TGTGCCAGCAGCCATATCACTAGGGTCCATGAGCAGTTCTTC.

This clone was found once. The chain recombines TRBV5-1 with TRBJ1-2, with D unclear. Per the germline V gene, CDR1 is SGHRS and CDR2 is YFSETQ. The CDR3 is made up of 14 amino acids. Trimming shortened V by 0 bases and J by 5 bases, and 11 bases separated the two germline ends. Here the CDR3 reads CASSLVLGDYGYTF. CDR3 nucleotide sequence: TGCGCCAGCAGCTTGGTACTCGGGGATTATGGCTACACCTTC.

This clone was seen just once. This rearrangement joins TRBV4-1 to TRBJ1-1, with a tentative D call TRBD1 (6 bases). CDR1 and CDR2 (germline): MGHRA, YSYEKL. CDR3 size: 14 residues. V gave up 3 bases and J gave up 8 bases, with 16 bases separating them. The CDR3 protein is CASSHRTVFSEAFF. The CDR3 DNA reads TGCGCCAGCAGCCACCGGACAGTATTTAGCGAAGCTTTCTTT.

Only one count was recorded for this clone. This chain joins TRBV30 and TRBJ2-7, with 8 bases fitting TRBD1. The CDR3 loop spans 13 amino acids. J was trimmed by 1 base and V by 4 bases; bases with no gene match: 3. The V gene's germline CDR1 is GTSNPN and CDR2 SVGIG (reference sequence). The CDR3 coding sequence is TGTGCCTGGAAACGGGACAGGTCCTACGAGCAGTACTTC. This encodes CAWKRDRSYEQYF.

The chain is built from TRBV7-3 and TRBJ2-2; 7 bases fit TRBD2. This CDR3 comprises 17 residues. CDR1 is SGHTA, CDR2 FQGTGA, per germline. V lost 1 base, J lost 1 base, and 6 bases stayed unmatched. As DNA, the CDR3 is TGTGCCAGCAGCTTAAAGCCGGGGGGATTGAACACCGGGGAGCTGTTTTTT. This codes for CASSLKPGGLNTGELFF.

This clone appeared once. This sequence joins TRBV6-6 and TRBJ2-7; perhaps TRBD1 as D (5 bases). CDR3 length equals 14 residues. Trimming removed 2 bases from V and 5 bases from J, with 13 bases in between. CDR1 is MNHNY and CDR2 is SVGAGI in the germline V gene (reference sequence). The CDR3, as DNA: TGTGCCAGCAGTTACCAGGGTTCGGTCAACGAGCAGTACTTC. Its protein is CASSYQGSVNEQYF.

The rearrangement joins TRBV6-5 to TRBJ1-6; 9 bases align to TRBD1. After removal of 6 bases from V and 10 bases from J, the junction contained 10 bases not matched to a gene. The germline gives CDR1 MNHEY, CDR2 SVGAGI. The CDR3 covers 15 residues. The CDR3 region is CASRGGTGIKSPLHF. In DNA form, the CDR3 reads TGTGCCAGCAGAGGAGGGACAGGGATAAAGTCACCCCTCCACTTT.

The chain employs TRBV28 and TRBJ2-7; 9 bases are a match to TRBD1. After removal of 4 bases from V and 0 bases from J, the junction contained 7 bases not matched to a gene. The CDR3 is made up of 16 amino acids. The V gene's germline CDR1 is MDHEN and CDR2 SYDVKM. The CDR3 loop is CASSSPRDRASYEQYF. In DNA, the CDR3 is TGTGCCAGCAGTTCCCCCCGGGACAGGGCCTCCTACGAGCAGTACTTC.

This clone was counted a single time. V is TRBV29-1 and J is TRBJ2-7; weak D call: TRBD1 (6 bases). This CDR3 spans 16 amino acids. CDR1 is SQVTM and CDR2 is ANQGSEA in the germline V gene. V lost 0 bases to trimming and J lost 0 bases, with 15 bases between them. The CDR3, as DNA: TGCAGCGTTGAAGATGGCGTAGAGGACAGCTCCTACGAGCAGTACTTC. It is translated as CSVEDGVEDSSYEQYF.